Following are 9 T cell receptor beta chains from one sample sequenced in a study of blood T cell repertoires in COVID-19. TCRdb's copy holds only in-frame clones and misses some; the assay was immunoSEQ multiplex PCR. The profile shows 100,000 to 150,000 clones, 70% to 85% of them singletons. Sequencing was done on a sample of peripheral blood. These receptors were taken from a woman older than 75 with acute or convalescent COVID-19.

The DNA of the CDR3 is TGCAGCGTGAGGGGTTCGGGGGGCGGAAACTATGGCTACACCTTC. This translates into CSVRGSGGGNYGYTF. This chain uses TRBV29-1 with TRBJ1-2; perhaps TRBD1 as D (6 bases). Trimming removed 6 bases at V and 2 bases at J, with 19 bases between. CDR1 SQVTM and CDR2 ANQGSEA come from the germline V gene. The length of the CDR3 is 15 residues. The whole variable domain, remainder taken from reference TRBV29-1 and TRBJ1-2, is SAVISQKPSRDICQRGTSLTIQCQVDSQVTMMFWYRQQPGQSLTLIATANQGSEATYESGFVIDKFPISRPNLTFSTLTVSNMSPEDSSIYLCSVRGSGGGNYGYTFGSGTRLTVV.

The sample holds a few counts of this clone. The J gene is TRBJ2-1, the V gene TRBV6-5; no definite D call. Trimming stripped 2 bases from V and 5 bases from J, with 7 bases between. The CDR3 contains 13 residues. The germline gives CDR1 MNHEY, CDR2 SVGAGI. CDR3 sequence: CASSYTGDNEQFF. CDR3 coding DNA: TGTGCCAGCAGTTACACCGGAGACAATGAGCAGTTCTTC.

The V call is TRBV11-3, the J call TRBJ2-5, with 8 bases lining up with TRBD1. There are 15 residues in the CDR3. Losses at the gene ends were 2 bases for V and 3 bases for J; bases not matched to a gene: 5. From germline, CDR1 is SGHNT and CDR2 YENEEA. CDR3 in amino acids: CASSLSRGREETQYF. The CDR3 DNA sequence: TGTGCCAGCAGCTTAAGCAGGGGGCGCGAAGAGACCCAGTACTTC. Combining the CDR3 with reference TRBV11-3 and TRBJ2-5 gives the whole variable domain EAGVVQSPRYKIIEKKQPVAFWCNPISGHNTLYWYLQNLGQGPELLIRYENEEAVDDSQLPKDRFSAERLKGVDSTLKIQPAELGDSAVYLCASSLSRGREETQYFGPGTRLLVL.

V gene TRBV30 combines with J gene TRBJ2-7, with 7 positions matching TRBD1. Germline CDR1 GTSNPN, CDR2 SVGIG (reference sequence). The CDR3 is 16 amino acids. V was pared by 1 base and J by 4 bases, with 13 bases of the junction left unmatched. The CDR3 DNA reads TGTGCCTGGAGTGAATTTCTCTTGGGACAGACTTACGAGCAGTACTTC. Protein product: CAWSEFLLGQTYEQYF.

The rearrangement joins TRBV18 to TRBJ2-2; D is unclear. The CDR3 has 12 amino acids. V was clipped by 5 bases and J by 5 bases, with 6 bases between them. Germline V CDR1 and CDR2: KGHSH, LQKENI. CDR3 amino acids: CASSFSTGELFF. Written as DNA, the CDR3 is TGTGCCAGCTCATTTTCGACCGGGGAGCTGTTTTTT.

The genes are TRBV5-1 and TRBJ1-1; TRBD1 matches 7 bases. Trimming removed 4 bases from V and 1 base from J; junction bases left unmatched: 13. In germline, CDR1 is SGHRS, CDR2 YFSETQ. This CDR3 contains 17 residues. The DNA for the CDR3 is TGCGCCAGCAGCCCGGGATTGACAGGGACTGGGAACACTGAAGCTTTCTTT. It translates to CASSPGLTGTGNTEAFF.

This clone came up once. CDR3: CASSKTPGQGVYGYTF. CDR3 DNA: TGTGCCAGTAGCAAAACCCCGGGACAGGGGGTCTATGGCTACACCTTC. The chain links TRBV19 to TRBJ1-2; TRBD1 matches at 11 bases. The CDR3 sequence is 16 residues long. V was clipped by 6 bases and J by 4 bases; unmatched bases: 10. In germline, CDR1 is LNHDA, CDR2 SQIVND (reference sequence).

The J gene is TRBJ2-2, the V gene TRBV5-4; a weak D match, TRBD1 (5 bases). Germline V lookup: CDR1 SGHNT, CDR2 YYREEE (reference sequence). This CDR3 has 16 residues. The V end lost 2 bases, the J end lost 6 bases, and 17 bases lay between the germline ends. Here the CDR3 DNA reads TGTGCCAGCAGCTTTGGTCATGGGGCTGACTCCGGGGAGCTGTTTTTT. Amino acid sequence: CASSFGHGADSGELFF. Full variable domain (remainder filled in from reference TRBV5-4 and TRBJ2-2): ETGVTQSPTHLIKTRGQQVTLRCSSQSGHNTVSWYQQALGQGPQFIFQYYREEENGRGNFPPRFSGLQFPNYSSELNVNALELDDSALYLCASSFGHGADSGELFFGEGSRLTVL.

The chain is built from TRBV18 and TRBJ1-3; 8 nucleotides match TRBD1. V gave up 3 bases and J gave up 2 bases; unmatched junction bases: 6. Germline assignment: CDR1 KGHSH and CDR2 LQKENI. This CDR3 contains 16 residues. CDR3 in amino acids: CASSPGGQGAGNTIYF. CDR3 coding DNA: TGTGCCAGCTCACCCGGCGGACAGGGCGCTGGAAACACCATATATTTT.